A single sample gave rise to the 28 T cell receptor beta chains below, sequenced in a study of identical twins. TCRdb re-called the 5' RACE reads through MiXCR, storing one row per CDR3 protein. The table has approximately 530,000 distinct CDR3 sequences, more than 20% seen once. In addition, the sample was reused for a study of yellow fever vaccine responses in identical twins.

Sequencing was done on a sample of CD4+ T cells sorted from blood. These receptors all come from a woman aged 18 to 35 in good health.

The chain carries TRBV12-3 or TRBV12-4 and TRBJ1-4, with 8 positions matching TRBD1. V was clipped by 4 bases and J by 4 bases; unmatched bases: 8. The CDR3 totals 16 residues. The DNA for the CDR3 is TGTGCCAGCAGTTCGGCAGGACAGGGCGGTAATGAAAAACTGTTTTTT. The encoded protein is CASSSAGQGGNEKLFF.

This chain joins TRBV12-3 or TRBV12-4 and TRBJ1-1; 9 bases align to TRBD1. The CDR3 contains 16 residues. J gave up 1 base and V 6 bases, and 9 bases lay outside the gene matches. In DNA form, the CDR3 reads TGTGCCAGCAGCCCCGGGACAGGGTTCCCGAACACTGAAGCTTTCTTT. It is translated as CASSPGTGFPNTEAFF.

This clonotype has just a few counts. The rearrangement joins TRBV15 to TRBJ2-5; D is perhaps TRBD2 (6 bases). Germline values: CDR1 LNHNV, CDR2 YYDKDF (reference sequence). The CDR3 spans 15 residues. V shed 1 base and J shed 5 bases, with 14 bases lying between them. The CDR3 coding sequence is TGTGCCACCAGCAGAGTACTTGGAGGGGCCGAGACCCAGTACTTC. It specifies CATSRVLGGAETQYF.

The rearrangement joins TRBV20-1 to TRBJ2-6; D call uncertain. Between the trimmed V and J ends, which lost 6 bases and 0 bases, there was a span of 6 bases. Germline assignment: CDR1 DFQATT and CDR2 SNEGSKA (reference sequence). The CDR3 totals 13 residues. The CDR3 region is CSAGNSGANVLTF. For the CDR3, the DNA is TGCAGTGCCGGTAACTCTGGGGCCAACGTCCTGACTTTC.

There are a few counts of this clonotype. V usage is TRBV11-2 and J usage is TRBJ1-1; D is unresolved. V was pared by 5 bases and J by 5 bases, with 15 bases between. Germline V gives CDR1 SGHAT, CDR2 FQNNGV. This CDR3 has 14 amino acids. This CDR3 reads CASSEPGYGTEAFF. The CDR3 DNA follows: TGTGCCAGCAGCGAGCCGGGTTACGGGACTGAAGCTTTCTTT.

The chain has TRBV2 and TRBJ2-5, with 11 bases matching TRBD2. The J segment lost 2 bases and the V segment lost 11 bases, leaving 19 bases of the junction unmatched. Germline CDR1 reads SNHLY; CDR2 reads FYNNEI. The CDR3 totals 18 residues. For the CDR3, the DNA is TGTGCCTTCAGTCTTCTAGCGGGAGGCCTCATTGTTCAAGAGACCCAGTACTTC. This translates into CAFSLLAGGLIVQETQYF.

This clonotype was counted between two and nine times. This chain connects TRBV18 to TRBJ2-3; 7 nucleotides line up with TRBD1. The CDR3 runs to 15 residues. The J segment lost 1 base and the V segment lost 2 bases, leaving 3 bases of the junction unmatched. In germline, CDR1 is KGHSH, CDR2 LQKENI. Here the CDR3 reads CASSPRGPGTDTQYF. In DNA, the CDR3 is TGTGCCAGCTCACCAAGGGGGCCAGGCACAGATACGCAGTATTTT.

The chain employs TRBV7-9 and TRBJ2-1; D is ambiguous. CDR1 SEHNR and CDR2 FQNEAQ come from the germline V gene (reference sequence). V shed 2 bases and J shed 9 bases, with 14 bases lying between them. The CDR3 sequence is 14 residues long. The CDR3 sequence is CASSLRGIVGEQFF. In nucleotides, the CDR3 is TGTGCCAGCAGCTTAAGAGGTATCGTGGGTGAGCAGTTCTTC.

The chain couples TRBV3-1 to TRBJ2-1; D unresolved. This CDR3 spans 12 amino acids. Trimming removed 1 base at V and 12 bases at J, with 10 bases between. Germline assignment: CDR1 LGHDT and CDR2 YNNKEL (reference sequence). The CDR3 sequence is CASSQAEARQFF. DNA of the CDR3: TGTGCCAGCAGCCAAGCCGAGGCGAGGCAGTTCTTC.

The chain is built from TRBV12-3 or TRBV12-4 and TRBJ2-2; TRBD2 agrees at 9 bases. The V and J ends lost 4 bases and 3 bases, in that order; junction bases with no gene match: 6. This CDR3 has 16 amino acids. Here the CDR3 reads CASSSAGGGDTGELFF. CDR3 coding DNA: TGTGCCAGCAGTTCCGCGGGAGGGGGGGACACCGGGGAGCTGTTTTTT.

This clonotype was seen a handful of times. The J gene is TRBJ2-2, the V gene TRBV5-6, with 7 bases identical to TRBD2. The CDR3 spans 15 residues. J gave up 4 bases and V 2 bases, and 5 bases lay outside the gene matches. Germline CDR1 is SGHDT and CDR2 is YYEEEE. The chain's CDR3 is CASSLLREGTGELFF. DNA for the CDR3: TGTGCCAGCAGCTTACTCAGGGAGGGCACCGGGGAGCTGTTTTTT.

This sequence joins TRBV5-1 and TRBJ1-1; unclear D gene. The ends were cut back, 3 bases at V and 3 bases at J, with 15 bases in the middle. Germline lookup yields CDR1 SGHRS and CDR2 YFSETQ. There are 15 residues in the CDR3. CDR3 in amino acids: CASSSAGSFYTEAFF. The CDR3 DNA reads TGCGCCAGCAGCTCGGCGGGGTCGTTTTACACTGAAGCTTTCTTT.

In its sample, this clonotype was seen many times. One end of the junction is discordant with germline, which a read error may explain. The V gene is TRBV5-1, the J gene TRBJ2-3; D is undetermined. Germline V CDR1 and CDR2: SGHRS, YFSETQ. The CDR3 consists of 14 residues. For the CDR3, the DNA is TGTGCCAGCAGTTTAGGTGATAGCACAGATACGCAGTATTTT. This translates into CASSLGDSTDTQYF.

The genes are TRBV5-8 and TRBJ2-1, with 7 positions matching TRBD2. V lost 4 bases, J lost 7 bases, and 11 bases stayed unmatched. CDR3 size: 15 residues. Per germline, CDR1 SGHTS and CDR2 YDEGEE. The CDR3 reads CASSGGLWEGNEQFF. CDR3 in DNA: TGTGCCAGCAGCGGTGGACTATGGGAGGGGAATGAGCAGTTCTTC.

The chain joins TRBV6-5 to TRBJ2-2; D possibly corresponds to TRBD2 (6 bases). CDR1 and CDR2 from the germline V gene are MNHEY and SVGAGI. The CDR3 runs 18 residues. Trimming took off 2 bases at V and 4 bases at J, with 20 bases between the two ends. In nucleotides, the CDR3 is TGTGCCAGCAGTTACGGTCGGGGGAGTGGGTTGGGCACCGGGGAGCTGTTTTTT. This gives the protein CASSYGRGSGLGTGELFF.

This clonotype was observed a handful of times. This chain connects TRBV3-1 to TRBJ2-2, with a weak D call TRBD1 (5 bases). Between the trimmed V and J ends, which lost 1 base and 3 bases, there was a span of 9 bases. The germline gives CDR1 LGHDT, CDR2 YNNKEL (reference sequence). CDR3 length: 15 residues. CDR3 DNA sequence: TGTGCCAGCAGCCAAGGGACATACCACACCGGGGAGCTGTTTTTT. Translation: CASSQGTYHTGELFF.

The rearrangement joins TRBV28 to TRBJ2-6, with 8 bases identical to TRBD1. The CDR3 length is 16 residues. Germline trimming cut 8 bases from V and 2 bases from J; bases unmatched to any gene: 8. Germline assignment: CDR1 MDHEN and CDR2 SYDVKM. The CDR3 region has the DNA TGTGCCAGCGTAGGACAGGGCCGCGCTGGGGCCAACGTCCTGACTTTC. Translating gives CASVGQGRAGANVLTF.

The V and J genes are TRBV6-2 or TRBV6-3 and TRBJ2-3; tentatively, D is TRBD2 (5 bases). The CDR3 is 16 amino acids. V was trimmed by 7 bases and J by 2 bases, leaving 19 bases between them. The germline CDR1 and CDR2 sequences are MNHEY and SVGEGT. CDR3 sequence reads: CASTRASSSNTDTQYF. DNA for the CDR3: TGTGCCAGCACCCGGGCTTCTAGCAGCAACACAGATACGCAGTATTTT.

V and J are TRBV20-1 and TRBJ1-2; 11 bases are shared with TRBD1. CDR1 DFQATT and CDR2 SNEGSKA come from the germline V gene (reference sequence). Trimming took 5 bases from V and 3 from J; bases not matched to a gene: 5. This CDR3 spans 14 amino acids. The CDR3 loop is CSALDRGHYYGYTF. Written as DNA, the CDR3 is TGCAGTGCTCTGGACAGGGGGCACTACTATGGCTACACCTTC.

This clonotype was recorded once. This sequence joins TRBV5-5 and TRBJ1-5, with D uncertain. Germline lookup yields CDR1 SGHKS and CDR2 YYEKEE (reference sequence). There are 15 residues in the CDR3. V dropped 0 bases and J dropped 5 bases, with 12 bases sitting between them. The CDR3 DNA follows: TGTGCCAGCAGCTTGGTGCCCCCCGGTCATCAGCCCCAGCATTTT. Translated: CASSLVPPGHQPQHF.

There are a few counts of this clonotype. The rearrangement uses TRBV21-1 and TRBJ2-7; the listed D gene, TRBD2, was not tested against the DNA. TRBV21-1 is noted as a pseudogene. This CDR3 has 13 residues. The CDR3 region has the DNA TGTGCCAGCTCACTTAGGGCCCGGGCGGAGCAGTACTTC. Protein sequence: CASSLRARAEQYF.

In its sample, this clonotype was seen many times. This chain links TRBV12-3 or TRBV12-4 with TRBJ2-2; TRBD1 is a possible D gene (6 bases). The CDR3 loop spans 14 amino acids. Trimming removed 3 bases at V and 4 bases at J, with 9 bases between. DNA of the CDR3: TGTGCCAGCAGTTTTAACAGGGCCACCGGGGAGCTGTTTTTT. Its protein product is CASSFNRATGELFF.

The sample holds a few counts of this clonotype. The chain is built from TRBV4-1 and TRBJ2-7; D is unresolved. Germline loops: CDR1 MGHRA, CDR2 YSYEKL. The CDR3 length is 15 residues. Deletions cut 4 bases from V and 5 bases from J, with 18 bases between. In DNA, the CDR3 is TGCGCCAGCAGCCCTAACTCGGCCGTAGGGAACGAGCAGTACTTC. Its protein is CASSPNSAVGNEQYF.

The rearrangement uses TRBV2 and TRBJ1-5; 9 bases agree with TRBD1. Trimming at V came to 5 bases and at J to 6 bases, leaving 5 bases not matched to a gene. The CDR3 sequence is 14 residues long. The germline CDR1 and CDR2 sequences are SNHLY and FYNNEI. The DNA for the CDR3 is TGTGCCAGCAGTACACAGGGGGCTATTCAGCCCCAGCATTTT. Encoded protein: CASSTQGAIQPQHF. Supplemented by reference TRBV2 and TRBJ1-5, the full variable domain reads EPEVTQTPSHQVTQMGQEVILRCVPISNHLYFYWYRQILGQKVEFLVSFYNNEISEKSEIFDDQFSVERPDGSNFTLKIRSTKLEDSAMYFCASSTQGAIQPQHFGDGTRLSIL.

This clonotype has only a few counts. The rearrangement uses TRBV6-5 and TRBJ2-5, with D tentatively TRBD1 or TRBD2 (5 bases each). The CDR3 runs to 15 residues. The germline CDR1 and CDR2 sequences are MNHEY and SVGAGI. V was clipped by 0 bases and J by 1 base, with 9 bases between them. Written as DNA, the CDR3 is TGTGCCAGCAGTTACTCGACGGGGACCCAAGAGACCCAGTACTTC. It codes for CASSYSTGTQETQYF.

This clonotype was found a few times. The chain is built from TRBV20-1 and TRBJ2-1; 9 positions agree with TRBD2. The CDR3 has 18 amino acids. Trimming at V came to 1 base and at J to 6 bases, leaving 16 bases not matched to a gene. Germline lookup yields CDR1 DFQATT and CDR2 SNEGSKA (reference sequence). CDR3 sequence: CSARVFSGGLAGRNEQFF. The CDR3 DNA reads as TGCAGTGCTAGAGTCTTTTCGGGGGGTCTAGCGGGACGCAATGAGCAGTTCTTC.

This clonotype came up a few times. The V and J genes are TRBV20-1 and TRBJ2-7, with TRBD2 as a possible D gene (6 bases). The CDR3 has 15 amino acids. Looked up from germline, CDR1 is DFQATT and CDR2 is SNEGSKA (reference sequence). V lost 0 bases, J lost 3 bases, and 15 bases lay in between. CDR3 DNA sequence: TGCAGTGCTAGAGATCGAAAGTGGAGGGGCTACGAGCAGTACGTC. Translated, it gives CSARDRKWRGYEQYV.

V is TRBV2 and J is TRBJ2-1; D possibly corresponds to TRBD2 (6 bases). The germline V gene has CDR1 SNHLY and CDR2 FYNNEI. V shed 0 bases and J shed 5 bases, with 17 bases lying between them. This CDR3 has 17 residues. CDR3 protein: CASSEASGLPPHNEQFF. In DNA, the CDR3 is TGTGCCAGCAGTGAAGCCTCGGGACTCCCCCCCCACAATGAGCAGTTCTTC.